These 25 T cell receptor beta chains were all obtained from the same sample, sequenced in a study of blood T cell repertoires in COVID-19. Sequencing used immunoSEQ multiplex PCR; TCRdb keeps in-frame clones, though not all of them. The top ten hold 2.5% to 3% of the sample, which has roughly 150,000 clones, roughly 86% seen once. Specimen: peripheral blood. These receptor sequences come from a woman older than 75 with COVID-19, enrolled during active disease.

The chain combines TRBV29-1 with TRBJ2-1; D is undetermined. Per the germline V gene, CDR1 is SQVTM and CDR2 is ANQGSEA. V lost 7 bases, J lost 8 bases, and 12 bases lay in between. This CDR3 contains 11 residues. CDR3: CSAPSPDEQFF. For the CDR3, the DNA is TGCAGCGCCCCTTCCCCGGATGAGCAGTTCTTC.

This clone was picked up one time. Other DNA sequences in this specimen translate into the identical CDR3. The chain recombines TRBV5-1 with TRBJ2-3, with TRBD2 matching 12 bases. With V trimmed by 0 bases and J by 4 bases, 3 bases remained unmatched. Germline assignment: CDR1 SGHRS and CDR2 YFSETQ. CDR3 length: 16 amino acids. The CDR3 is CASSLGTSGTADTQYF. DNA of the CDR3: TGCGCCAGCAGCTTGGGGACTAGCGGGACTGCAGATACGCAGTATTTT.

The chain couples TRBV19 to TRBJ1-5; D gene ambiguous. The CDR3 sequence is 14 residues long. Trimming took off 8 bases at V and 0 bases at J, with 11 bases between the two ends. Germline-derived CDR1 and CDR2 are LNHDA and SQIVND (reference sequence). The CDR3 nucleotides are TGTGCCAGTGGCGGTTCTAATAGCAATCAGCCCCAGCATTTT. The encoded protein is CASGGSNSNQPQHF.

The chain employs TRBV19 and TRBJ2-1; 11 bases fit TRBD2. V lost 3 bases, J lost 4 bases, and 2 bases stayed unmatched. Germline CDR1 and CDR2: LNHDA and SQIVND (reference sequence). CDR3 length: 15 amino acids. The CDR3 is CASSMGTSGYNEQFF. The CDR3 DNA reads TGTGCCAGTAGTATGGGGACTAGCGGTTACAATGAGCAGTTCTTC. The variable domain in full, with the rest retrieved from reference TRBV19 and TRBJ2-1, is DGGITQSPKYLFRKEGQNVTLSCEQNLNHDAMYWYRQDPGQGLRLIYYSQIVNDFQKGDIAEGYSVSREKKESFPLTVTSAQKNPTAFYLCASSMGTSGYNEQFFGPGTRLTVL.

The CDR3 region is CASSLQRQQNTEAFF. DNA for the CDR3: TGTGCCAGCAGCTTACAACGACAACAGAACACTGAAGCTTTCTTT. The V gene is TRBV7-9, the J gene TRBJ1-1; no reliable D call. The germline CDR1 and CDR2 sequences are SEHNR and FQNEAQ (reference sequence). CDR3 length equals 15 residues. V was shortened by 2 bases and J by 1 base, with 11 bases between the two germline ends.

The J gene is TRBJ2-1, the V gene TRBV4-3; TRBD2 aligns across 12 bases. The CDR3 runs to 15 residues. Germline lookup yields CDR1 LGHNA and CDR2 YSLEER. Unmatched junction bases numbered 4, after V lost 1 base and J lost 9 bases. The CDR3 is CASSQGTSGNSEQFF. CDR3 DNA: TGCGCCAGCAGCCAAGGGACTAGCGGGAATTCTGAGCAGTTCTTC.

This chain joins TRBV7-6 and TRBJ1-4, with a weak D call TRBD1 (6 bases). CDR1 is SGHVS, CDR2 FNYEAQ, per germline. Trimming stripped 1 base from V and 8 bases from J, with 17 bases between. The CDR3 is 16 amino acids. CDR3 nucleotides: TGTGCCAGCAGCTTAGGATCTAACAGGGTATACGAAAAACTGTTTTTT. Residues: CASSLGSNRVYEKLFF.

The chain uses TRBV7-3 and TRBJ2-7; no reliable D call. Germline assignment: CDR1 SGHTA and CDR2 FQGTGA. The germline V and J ends were trimmed by 4 bases and 0 bases, with 7 bases remaining between them. The CDR3 loop spans 13 amino acids. CDR3 protein: CASSSMSSYEQYF. The CDR3 DNA follows: TGTGCCAGCAGCTCGATGAGCTCCTACGAGCAGTACTTC.

The chain links TRBV7-9 to TRBJ1-4, with 10 bases fitting TRBD1. This CDR3 region has 15 residues. Germline V gives CDR1 SEHNR, CDR2 FQNEAQ (reference sequence). V was pared by 5 bases and J by 7 bases, with 7 bases of the junction left unmatched. CDR3 nucleotides: TGTGCCAGCAGCCAGCGAGGGACAGGGGCTGAAAAACTGTTTTTT. This translates into CASSQRGTGAEKLFF.

Concerning this clone itself: The junction departs from germline at one end; a sequencing error may be responsible. The J gene is TRBJ2-7, the V gene TRBV15, with 7 positions matching TRBD2. There are 14 residues in the CDR3. Germline V gives CDR1 LNHNV, CDR2 YYDKDF (reference sequence). The CDR3 DNA reads as TGTGTCACCAGCCGAGGCGGGAGCTCCTACGAGCAGTACTTC. This codes for CVTSRGGSSYEQYF.

The J gene is TRBJ2-2, the V gene TRBV9; tentatively, D is TRBD1 (6 bases). The V gene's germline CDR1 is SGDLS and CDR2 YYNGEE. This CDR3 region has 16 residues. The V gene lost 1 base and the J gene lost 1 base, with 11 bases spanning the gap. The CDR3 loop is CASSVQTGENTGELFF. In DNA form, the CDR3 reads TGTGCCAGCAGCGTACAGACAGGCGAGAACACCGGGGAGCTGTTTTTT.

The chain recombines TRBV19 with TRBJ2-4; D possibly corresponds to TRBD1 (7 bases). The germline V gene has CDR1 LNHDA and CDR2 SQIVND (reference sequence). The CDR3 extends over 15 amino acids. V gave up 8 bases and J gave up 1 base, with 15 bases separating them. The CDR3 protein is CASSSTGRAKNIQYF. CDR3 DNA sequence: TGTGCCAGTTCTTCGACAGGGAGGGCCAAAAACATTCAGTACTTC. Variable domain in full (rest from reference TRBV19 and TRBJ2-4): DGGITQSPKYLFRKEGQNVTLSCEQNLNHDAMYWYRQDPGQGLRLIYYSQIVNDFQKGDIAEGYSVSREKKESFPLTVTSAQKNPTAFYLCASSSTGRAKNIQYFGAGTRLSVL.

The chain recombines TRBV5-5 with TRBJ1-5; 8 bases are shared with TRBD1. Germline V CDR1 and CDR2: SGHKS, YYEKEE (reference sequence). Germline trimming cut 4 bases from V and 4 bases from J; bases unmatched to any gene: 13. The CDR3 is made up of 17 amino acids. The CDR3 here is CASSPDSDRGPNQPQHF. The CDR3 DNA is TGTGCCAGCAGCCCGGACTCTGACAGGGGTCCAAATCAGCCCCAGCATTTT.

The V call is TRBV7-2, the J call TRBJ2-3; 9 nucleotides align to TRBD1. Per the germline V gene, CDR1 is SGHTA and CDR2 is FQGNSA. Germline trimming cut 5 bases from V and 7 bases from J; bases unmatched to any gene: 13. The CDR3 sequence is 16 residues long. CDR3 sequence (DNA): TGTGCCAGCAGCCCAGTGGGGACAGGGCGATTTAATACGCAGTATTTT. As protein: CASSPVGTGRFNTQYF. Looking up the rest from reference TRBV7-2 and TRBJ2-3 gives the full variable domain: GAGVSQSPSNKVTEKGKDVELRCDPISGHTALYWYRQSLGQGLEFLIYFQGNSAPDKSGLPSDRFSAERTGGSVSTLTIQRTQQEDSAVYLCASSPVGTGRFNTQYFGPGTRLTVL.

The rearrangement joins TRBV7-8 to TRBJ2-5; 9 bases fit TRBD2. V gave up 5 bases and J gave up 5 bases; unmatched junction bases: 9. Germline V lookup: CDR1 SGHVS, CDR2 FQNEAQ. The CDR3 is made up of 15 amino acids. The CDR3 sequence: CASSLGAGGPETQYF. The CDR3, as DNA: TGTGCCAGCAGCCTAGGAGCGGGAGGCCCGGAGACCCAGTACTTC. Filled out from reference TRBV7-8 and TRBJ2-5, the complete variable domain reads GAGVSQSPRYKVAKRGQDVALRCDPISGHVSLFWYQQALGQGPEFLTYFQNEAQLDKSGLPSDRFFAERPEGSVSTLKIQRTQQEDSAVYLCASSLGAGGPETQYFGPGTRLLVL.

This rearrangement joins TRBV11-3 to TRBJ2-3; 10 bases are shared with TRBD2. The length of the CDR3 is 16 residues. Trimming cost V 2 bases and J 4 bases; bases outside gene matches: 6. Germline V gives CDR1 SGHNT, CDR2 YENEEA. The CDR3 here is CASSLRLAGAPDTQYF. The CDR3 nucleotides read TGTGCCAGCAGCTTACGTCTAGCGGGAGCCCCAGATACGCAGTATTTT.

The rearrangement links TRBV25-1 to TRBJ1-6; weak D call: TRBD1 (5 bases). The V gene lost 6 bases and the J gene lost 10 bases, with 13 bases spanning the gap. From germline, CDR1 is MGHDK and CDR2 SYGVNS. The CDR3 runs to 13 residues. The CDR3 sequence is CASSNTGTSPLHF. The CDR3 coding sequence is TGTGCCAGCAGCAACACAGGCACCTCACCCCTCCACTTT.

The chain combines TRBV18 with TRBJ1-2; possible D gene TRBD1, 6 bases. The CDR3 has 15 residues. Germline V gene lookup returns CDR1 KGHSH and CDR2 LQKENI. Between the trimmed V and J ends, which lost 3 bases and 4 bases, there was a span of 15 bases. The DNA for the CDR3 is TGTGCCAGCTCACCCTCGGGACAAGCATCCTATGGCTACACCTTC. This encodes CASSPSGQASYGYTF.

With respect to this clone: Other DNA sequences within the sample encode an identical CDR3. The rearrangement joins TRBV29-1 to TRBJ1-1; 11 nucleotides agree with TRBD1. J was trimmed by 5 bases and V by 7 bases; bases with no gene match: 6. CDR1 is SQVTM and CDR2 is ANQGSEA in the germline V gene. The CDR3 has 13 amino acids. For the CDR3, the DNA is TGCAGCGGTCTCCGGGACAGGGGGACTGAAGCTTTCTTT. It encodes CSGLRDRGTEAFF. The whole variable domain, remainder taken from reference TRBV29-1 and TRBJ1-1, is SAVISQKPSRDICQRGTSLTIQCQVDSQVTMMFWYRQQPGQSLTLIATANQGSEATYESGFVIDKFPISRPNLTFSTLTVSNMSPEDSSIYLCSGLRDRGTEAFFGQGTRLTVV.

The V call is TRBV20-1, the J call TRBJ2-7, with D possibly TRBD2 on 6 matching bases. Trimming stripped 7 bases from V and 1 base from J, with 8 bases between. The germline CDR1 and CDR2 sequences are DFQATT and SNEGSKA (reference sequence). The CDR3 totals 11 residues. CDR3 loop: CSVLASYEQYF. CDR3 nucleotides: TGCAGTGTCCTAGCGTCCTACGAGCAGTACTTC.

The chain is built from TRBV5-1 and TRBJ1-4; tentative D call: TRBD1 (5 bases). Per the germline V gene, CDR1 is SGHRS and CDR2 is YFSETQ. The CDR3 spans 16 residues. V shed 0 bases and J shed 4 bases, with 13 bases lying between them. CDR3 sequence reads: CASSLGQGVVNEKLFF. In nucleotides, the CDR3 is TGCGCCAGCAGCTTGGGCCAAGGGGTGGTTAATGAAAAACTGTTTTTT. The full variable domain, with the rest looked up from reference TRBV5-1 and TRBJ1-4, is KAGVTQTPRYLIKTRGQQVTLSCSPISGHRSVSWYQQTPGQGLQFLFEYFSETQRNKGNFPGRFSGRQFSNSRSEMNVSTLELGDSALYLCASSLGQGVVNEKLFFGSGTQLSVL.

This chain connects TRBV5-1 to TRBJ1-1, with 8 bases lining up with TRBD1. Trimming removed 3 bases from V and 8 bases from J; junction bases left unmatched: 6. This CDR3 region has 13 residues. CDR1 and CDR2 (germline): SGHRS, YFSETQ. CDR3 nucleotides: TGCGCCAGCAGCTCTAAGGACAGGGTGGAAGCTTTCTTT. This encodes CASSSKDRVEAFF. The full variable domain, its missing parts supplied by reference TRBV5-1 and TRBJ1-1, is KAGVTQTPRYLIKTRGQQVTLSCSPISGHRSVSWYQQTPGQGLQFLFEYFSETQRNKGNFPGRFSGRQFSNSRSEMNVSTLELGDSALYLCASSSKDRVEAFFGQGTRLTVV.

The genes are TRBV19 and TRBJ2-7; 13 bases match TRBD2. This CDR3 is 15 amino acids long. Germline V CDR1 and CDR2: LNHDA, SQIVND (reference sequence). The J segment lost 7 bases and the V segment lost 0 bases, leaving 3 bases of the junction unmatched. The CDR3 DNA reads as TGTGCCAGTAGTATAGACACTAGCGGGAGGGGTGAGCAGTACTTC. Its translation: CASSIDTSGRGEQYF.

The J gene is TRBJ2-3, the V gene TRBV20-1, with 9 bases aligning to TRBD2. In germline, CDR1 is DFQATT, CDR2 SNEGSKA (reference sequence). J was trimmed by 0 bases and V by 3 bases; bases with no gene match: 10. CDR3 size: 17 residues. The CDR3 protein is CSASRFRTSVSTDTQYF. CDR3 bases: TGCAGTGCTAGTAGATTTAGGACTAGCGTTAGCACAGATACGCAGTATTTT.

This clone has a single count. The chain has TRBV19 and TRBJ1-1; TRBD1 might be the D (6 bases). V lost 9 bases to trimming and J lost 6 bases, with 20 bases between them. The CDR3 contains 14 residues. In germline, CDR1 is LNHDA, CDR2 SQIVND (reference sequence). The CDR3 DNA is TGTGCCAGAATGAACAGGGTCCCTCAACCTGAAGCTTTCTTT. It is translated as CARMNRVPQPEAFF.